These 15 T cell receptor beta chains were sequenced from one sample in a study of memory CD4+ T cells and cytomegalovirus serostatus. The sort gate was single viable CD3+CD4+CD8-CD45RO+ cells for memory CD4+ T cells. Here immunoSEQ multiplex PCR was the method, and the copy in TCRdb shows in-frame clones only, minus some. The sample holds more than 45,000 clones; roughly 81% are singletons and the top ten take around 1.1%. What was sequenced was memory CD4+ T cells from blood. The receptor set was obtained from an adult in good health and CMV-seronegative.

The chain carries TRBV6-4 and TRBJ1-1; tentative D call: TRBD1 (5 bases). The CDR3 totals 13 residues. The ends were cut back, 3 bases at V and 9 bases at J, with 14 bases in the middle. Germline CDR1 MRHNA, CDR2 SNTAGT. The CDR3 sequence: CASSEIAGRKAFF. DNA for the CDR3: TGTGCCAGCAGTGAAATAGCAGGGAGGAAAGCTTTCTTT.

The chain is built from TRBV28 and TRBJ2-7; the D gene is possibly TRBD2 (7 bases). CDR1 is MDHEN and CDR2 is SYDVKM in the germline V gene. The CDR3 spans 13 residues. Trimming took 7 bases from V and 4 from J, leaving 14 bases between them. The CDR3 here is CASIEGGGYEQYF. CDR3 DNA: TGTGCCAGCATTGAGGGGGGAGGGTACGAGCAGTACTTC.

CDR3 nucleotide sequence: TGTGCCAGCAGTGAAAGGGGGGGGGCTTCAAGGAGAGAGACCCAGTACTTC. Protein: CASSERGGASRRETQYF. The chain has TRBV6-1 and TRBJ2-5; possibly TRBD2 for D (7 bases). CDR3 size: 17 residues. Germline V lookup: CDR1 MNHNS, CDR2 SASEGT. The germline V and J ends were trimmed by 2 bases and 4 bases, with 20 bases remaining between them.

V gene TRBV4-1 combines with J gene TRBJ1-1, with D perhaps matching TRBD1 (5 bases). In germline, CDR1 is MGHRA, CDR2 YSYEKL. V lost 0 bases, J lost 0 bases, and 8 bases lay in between. This CDR3 region has 15 residues. The CDR3 DNA sequence: TGCGCCAGCAGCCAAGATCTACAGGTGAACACTGAAGCTTTCTTT. It specifies CASSQDLQVNTEAFF.

There are a few counts of this clone. The chain couples TRBV5-1 to TRBJ1-2; TRBD1 might be the D (6 bases). CDR1 SGHRS and CDR2 YFSETQ come from the germline V gene. V lost 0 bases and J 7 bases, leaving 22 bases between the germline ends. The CDR3 sequence is 17 residues long. CDR3 in amino acids: CASSLERDGGLRVGYTF. CDR3 in DNA: TGCGCCAGCAGCTTGGAACGAGACGGGGGCTTGAGGGTTGGCTACACCTTC.

The chain's CDR3 is CASSSFSGGAAGGYNEQFF. The CDR3 nucleotides read TGTGCCAGCAGCTCCTTCTCAGGGGGGGCTGCGGGGGGGTACAATGAGCAGTTCTTC. The rearrangement joins TRBV5-4 to TRBJ2-1; TRBD2 matches at 9 bases. This CDR3 has 19 amino acids. Germline lookup yields CDR1 SGHNT and CDR2 YYREEE (reference sequence). The V segment lost 3 bases and the J segment 4 bases; nucleotides outside the gene matches: 17. The full variable domain, rest sourced from reference TRBV5-4 and TRBJ2-1, is ETGVTQSPTHLIKTRGQQVTLRCSSQSGHNTVSWYQQALGQGPQFIFQYYREEENGRGNFPPRFSGLQFPNYSSELNVNALELDDSALYLCASSSFSGGAAGGYNEQFFGPGTRLTVL.

The CDR3 region is CASSMSGGPLYEQYF. The CDR3, as DNA: TGTGCCAGCAGCATGTCGGGGGGCCCCCTCTACGAGCAGTACTTC. This chain joins TRBV28 and TRBJ2-5, with D possibly TRBD2 on 7 matching bases. The DNA end lines up better with TRBJ2-7; the J call may be wrong. Germline CDR1 reads MDHEN; CDR2 reads SYDVKM. This CDR3 has 15 amino acids.

V is TRBV11-2 and J is TRBJ2-5, with D unresolved. The CDR3 length is 16 residues. Trimming took off 1 base at V and 4 bases at J, with 16 bases between the two ends. The germline CDR1 and CDR2 sequences are SGHAT and FQNNGV. CDR3 DNA: TGTGCCAGCAGCTTAGCCGTCCTTTTAAGGGCAGAGACCCAGTACTTC. Translated, it gives CASSLAVLLRAETQYF.

The chain carries TRBV6-1 and TRBJ2-7, with 8 bases lining up with TRBD2. V trimming: 5 bases; J trimming: 6 bases; junction bases outside the gene matches: 9. The germline V gene has CDR1 MNHNS and CDR2 SASEGT. The CDR3 covers 14 residues. CDR3 sequence reads: CASSQTSGVTEQYF. CDR3 coding DNA: TGTGCCAGCAGTCAAACTAGCGGTGTCACCGAGCAGTACTTC.

The chain carries TRBV7-2 and TRBJ2-5; possibly TRBD2 for D (5 bases). Germline V gene sequence: CDR1 SGHTA, CDR2 FQGNSA. There are 14 residues in the CDR3. V lost 1 base, J lost 4 bases, and 10 bases lay in between. CDR3 region: CASSLVLAGETQYF. The CDR3 DNA reads as TGTGCCAGCAGCTTAGTGCTAGCCGGAGAGACCCAGTACTTC. The full variable domain, rest sourced from reference TRBV7-2 and TRBJ2-5, is GAGVSQSPSNKVTEKGKDVELRCDPISGHTALYWYRQSLGQGLEFLIYFQGNSAPDKSGLPSDRFSAERTGGSVSTLTIQRTQQEDSAVYLCASSLVLAGETQYFGPGTRLLVL.

The chain employs TRBV7-2 and TRBJ2-5; D gene ambiguous. Germline lookup yields CDR1 SGHTA and CDR2 FQGNSA. This CDR3 has 14 residues. V lost 1 base, J lost 5 bases, and 11 bases lay in between. Written as DNA, the CDR3 is TGTGCCAGCAGCTTAGGTCTCATTTGGGAGACCCAGTACTTC. Translated: CASSLGLIWETQYF.

The DNA for the CDR3 is TGCAGCGTTCGGCCCCAGGAGAACACCGGGGAGCTGTTTTTT. It encodes CSVRPQENTGELFF. The V and J genes are TRBV29-1 and TRBJ2-2, with D uncertain. CDR3 length: 14 amino acids. The V and J ends lost 5 bases and 1 base respectively, with 11 bases between them. From germline, CDR1 is SQVTM and CDR2 ANQGSEA.

The chain employs TRBV5-4 and TRBJ2-5; either TRBD1 or TRBD2 may fit D (7 bases each). Germline V gene sequence: CDR1 SGHNT, CDR2 YYREEE (reference sequence). V lost 4 bases and J lost 5, with 15 bases in between. The CDR3 length is 14 residues. The DNA for the CDR3 is TGTGCCAGCAGCCGGGGGCAGGGGGGGGAGACCCAGTACTTC. Protein sequence: CASSRGQGGETQYF.

The V and J genes are TRBV28 and TRBJ1-5; D remains ambiguous. V lost 5 bases, J lost 7 bases, and 12 bases lay in between. This CDR3 region has 13 residues. Germline V gives CDR1 MDHEN, CDR2 SYDVKM. CDR3 in amino acids: CASSAQLPQPQHF. In DNA, the CDR3 is TGTGCCAGCAGTGCCCAGCTACCCCAGCCCCAGCATTTT.

The chain carries TRBV5-1 and TRBJ2-1, with D maybe TRBD2 (5 bases). V lost 0 bases to trimming and J lost 5 bases, with 6 bases between them. The CDR3 length is 13 residues. Germline values: CDR1 SGHRS, CDR2 YFSETQ. The CDR3 protein is CASSLVGNNEQFF. CDR3 bases: TGCGCCAGCAGCTTGGTCGGGAACAATGAGCAGTTCTTC.